A single T cell receptor (beta chain) is shown here with its context. This sample was taken from a study of shared clonotypes between healthy human individuals. Study-wide context: Samples came from a couple of female and a few male donors aged 18 to 49. Each donor's CD4 naive and CD4 memory cells filled three plates apiece, CD8 naive two, and CD8 memory one.

This CDR3 spans 16 amino acids. Germline V lookup: CDR1 SEHNR, CDR2 FQNEAQ (reference sequence). The V gene end was trimmed by 4 bases and the J gene end by 2 bases; junction bases not matched to a gene: 5. Deep-level assay runs were performed. In the authors' workflow: Quality scores were absent from the junction-only immunoSEQ sequences, so filtering differed. Sequenced by immunoSEQ multiplex PCR; TCRdb stores in-frame clones only, minus some. The D gene and trimming were derived from the DNA, and the V and J assignments and clone size from that table. The sample has almost 700,000 clones, under 95% seen once. Naive CD8 cells lacked CD45RO and underwent positive selection for CCR7, leaving out terminally differentiated effector memory CD45RA+ cells.

The chain employs TRBV7-9 and TRBJ2-1; TRBD2 agrees at 10 bases. The sequence was obtained from a young man in good health. Sequencing was done on a sample of naive CD8+ T cells sorted from blood. CDR3 DNA: TGTGCCAGCAGCTCGACCAGCGGGAGGGCCTACAATGAGCAGTTCTTC. It encodes CASSSTSGRAYNEQFF.